These T cell receptor beta chains were read from a single sample in a study of T cells in Graves' hyperthyroidism and ophthalmopathy. TCRdb passed the multiplex PCR reads through MiXCR, listing each CDR3 protein once. The sample holds roughly 500,000 distinct CDR3 sequences; just over 45% are singletons and the top ten take around 19%. The specimen sequenced was peripheral blood or thyroid tissue (not recorded which). Receptors were obtained from an adult woman with Graves' disease, either hyperthyroidism or ophthalmopathy (not recorded which). The CDR3 runs from the conserved cysteine through the conserved F or W. A D gene is named only where the DNA matches it firmly. Size is omitted from some rows. Given values are once, few, many or a class for expanded clones.

j_gene: TRBJ1-1
abundance: -
d_gene: -
v_gene: TRBV7-9
CDR3aa: CASSLASGVGTEAFF
CDR3nt: TGTGCCAGCAGCTTAGCTTCAGGGGTGGGCACTGAAGCTTTCTTT

j_gene: TRBJ2-7
abundance: many
d_gene: TRBD2
v_gene: TRBV5-1
CDR3aa: CASSLGLADSYEQYF
CDR3nt: TGTGCCAGCAGCTTAGGACTAGCGGATTCCTACGAGCAGTACTTC

j_gene: TRBJ2-7
abundance: -
d_gene: -
v_gene: TRBV10-2
CDR3aa: CASSESTYRRYEQYF
CDR3nt: TGCGCCAGCAGTGAGTCGACATACAGAAGATACGAGCAGTACTTC

j_gene: TRBJ1-6
abundance: many
d_gene: -
v_gene: TRBV7-9
CDR3aa: CASSLRVRTYNSPLHF
CDR3nt: TGTGCCAGCAGCTTAAGGGTCCGAACCTATAATTCACCCCTCCACTTT

j_gene: TRBJ1-6
abundance: -
d_gene: -
v_gene: TRBV25-1
CDR3aa: CASSGLGGNSPLHF
CDR3nt: TGTGCCAGCAGTGGACTGGGTGGGAATTCACCCCTCCACTTT

j_gene: TRBJ2-5
abundance: -
d_gene: TRBD2
v_gene: TRBV24-1
CDR3aa: CATKGASGRVETQYF
CDR3nt: TGTGCCACCAAGGGGGCTAGCGGGAGAGTAGAGACCCAGTACTTC

j_gene: TRBJ1-4
abundance: -
d_gene: -
v_gene: TRBV10-2
CDR3aa: CASSETGSEKLFF
CDR3nt: TGCGCCAGCAGTGAGACAGGATCTGAAAAACTGTTTTTT

j_gene: TRBJ2-2
abundance: -
d_gene: TRBD1
v_gene: TRBV2
CDR3aa: CASSETGTGGAGELFF
CDR3nt: TGTGCCAGCAGTGAGACCGGGACAGGGGGCGCAGGGGAGCTGTTTTTT

j_gene: TRBJ1-2
abundance: few
d_gene: -
v_gene: TRBV30
CDR3aa: CAWSGGRRGYGYTF
CDR3nt: TGTGCCTGGAGTGGCGGAAGGAGAGGGTATGGCTACACCTTC

j_gene: TRBJ2-5
abundance: -
d_gene: -
v_gene: TRBV7-2
CDR3aa: CASSQTSVYFCAISEEGMMETQYF
CDR3nt: -

j_gene: TRBJ2-1
abundance: -
d_gene: TRBD1
v_gene: TRBV29-1
CDR3aa: CSVFGTGKYEQFF
CDR3nt: TGCAGCGTCTTCGGGACAGGGAAGTATGAGCAGTTCTTC

j_gene: TRBJ1-1
abundance: -
d_gene: TRBD1
v_gene: TRBV30
CDR3aa: CAWRRGTGDEAFF
CDR3nt: TGTGCCTGGAGGAGAGGGACAGGAGATGAAGCTTTCTTT

j_gene: TRBJ2-7
abundance: once
d_gene: TRBD2
v_gene: TRBV15
CDR3aa: CATSRETSSAGSSEQYF
CDR3nt: TGTGCCACCAGCAGAGAAACCTCCTCAGCGGGAAGCAGCGAGCAGTACTTC

j_gene: TRBJ2-6
abundance: -
d_gene: TRBD1
v_gene: TRBV7-3
CDR3aa: CASSSTGRDRGPSGANVLTF
CDR3nt: TGTGCCAGCAGCTCGACGGGCCGGGACAGGGGTCCCTCTGGGGCCAACGTCCTGACTTTC

j_gene: TRBJ1-2
abundance: many
d_gene: -
v_gene: TRBV6-1
CDR3aa: CASSEALLAAYGYTF
CDR3nt: TGTGCCAGCAGTGAAGCGCTTCTGGCAGCCTATGGCTACACCTTC

j_gene: TRBJ1-4
abundance: -
d_gene: -
v_gene: TRBV20-1
CDR3aa: CSARNPGTNNEKLFF
CDR3nt: TGCAGTGCTAGAAATCCAGGAACCAATAATGAAAAACTGTTTTTT

j_gene: TRBJ1-6
abundance: -
d_gene: -
v_gene: TRBV12-3/TRBV12-4
CDR3aa: CASSPQAGGKDSPLHF
CDR3nt: TGTGCCAGCAGCCCGCAGGCCGGGGGAAAGGATTCACCCCTCCACTTT

j_gene: TRBJ2-2
abundance: many
d_gene: -
v_gene: TRBV19
CDR3aa: CASWGAGWNTGELFF
CDR3nt: TGTGCCAGTTGGGGGGCGGGTTGGAACACCGGGGAGCTGTTTTTT

j_gene: TRBJ2-7
abundance: -
d_gene: -
v_gene: TRBV15
CDR3aa: CATSGGTGEQYF
CDR3nt: TGTGCCACCAGCGGGGGAACGGGCGAGCAGTACTTC

j_gene: TRBJ1-2
abundance: few
d_gene: -
v_gene: TRBV3-1
CDR3aa: CASSTGEHYGYTF
CDR3nt: TGTGCCAGCAGCACAGGAGAACACTATGGCTACACCTTC

j_gene: TRBJ1-5
abundance: -
d_gene: TRBD1
v_gene: TRBV5-1
CDR3aa: CASSAGTGVQPQHF
CDR3nt: TGCGCCAGCAGCGCTGGGACAGGGGTTCAGCCCCAGCATTTT

j_gene: TRBJ1-5
abundance: -
d_gene: -
v_gene: TRBV30
CDR3aa: CAWSRKGGDQPQHF
CDR3nt: TGTGCCTGGAGTAGAAAGGGGGGCGATCAGCCCCAGCATTTT

j_gene: TRBJ2-7
abundance: many
d_gene: -
v_gene: TRBV6-5
CDR3aa: CASKRSNEQYF
CDR3nt: TGTGCCAGCAAAAGGTCGAACGAGCAGTACTTC

j_gene: TRBJ2-5
abundance: -
d_gene: -
v_gene: TRBV2
CDR3aa: CASSVGPGQSGGTQYF
CDR3nt: TGTGCCAGCAGCGTAGGCCCAGGTCAGAGCGGTGGGACCCAGTACTTC

j_gene: TRBJ1-6
abundance: -
d_gene: -
v_gene: TRBV7-3
CDR3aa: CASSEGGDASPLHF
CDR3nt: TGTGCCAGCAGCGAAGGAGGGGATGCTTCACCCCTCCACTTT

j_gene: TRBJ1-6
abundance: many
d_gene: -
v_gene: TRBV5-6
CDR3aa: CASSYLGQMGNSPLHF
CDR3nt: TGTGCCAGCAGCTATTTAGGACAAATGGGGAATTCACCCCTCCACTTT

j_gene: TRBJ2-6
abundance: many
d_gene: -
v_gene: TRBV9
CDR3aa: CASSVASQGSGANVLTF
CDR3nt: TGTGCCAGCAGCGTGGCATCTCAGGGATCCGGGGCCAACGTCCTGACTTTC

j_gene: TRBJ1-6
abundance: many
d_gene: -
v_gene: TRBV6-1
CDR3aa: CASSEARTDNSPLHF
CDR3nt: TGTGCCAGCAGTGAAGCAAGGACAGATAATTCACCCCTCCACTTT

j_gene: TRBJ1-5
abundance: -
d_gene: -
v_gene: TRBV14
CDR3aa: CARRPEGQPQHF
CDR3nt: TGTGCCCGCAGACCCGAGGGGCAGCCCCAGCATTTT

j_gene: TRBJ1-5
abundance: many
d_gene: -
v_gene: TRBV4-1
CDR3aa: CASSQGAQPQHF
CDR3nt: TGCGCCAGCAGCCAAGGTGCGCAGCCCCAGCATTTT

j_gene: TRBJ2-5
abundance: once
d_gene: TRBD1
v_gene: TRBV14
CDR3aa: CAGSQVRDSPRGTQYF
CDR3nt: TGTGCCGGCAGCCAAGTCCGGGACAGCCCCAGGGGGACCCAGTACTTC

j_gene: TRBJ1-2
abundance: once
d_gene: -
v_gene: TRBV7-2
CDR3aa: CASNPRGFGYGYTF
CDR3nt: TGTGCCAGCAACCCCAGAGGGTTTGGCTATGGCTACACCTTC